Presented here are 8 T cell receptor beta chains from one specimen sequenced in a study of blood T cell repertoires in COVID-19 (dated by TCRdb to 2020 to 2021). Receptor libraries were prepared by the immunoSEQ multiplex PCR assay. This is the immuneACCESS table as TCRdb keeps it, with only in-frame sequences that have V and J called. A part of the clones is gone; compared with another copy, unresolved V genes explain less than half, and the rest is unexplained. In all, the sample holds 250,000 to 400,000 clones, and roughly nine tenths of those were seen once. The top ten constitute under 3% of the sample. Sequencing was carried out using peripheral blood. These receptors were taken from a woman younger than 45 with COVID-19, enrolled during active disease.

The V call is TRBV18, the J call TRBJ2-2; 7 bases are a match to TRBD2. Germline V CDR1 and CDR2: KGHSH, LQKENI. The CDR3 has 14 residues. V dropped 2 bases and J dropped 3; count of bases not matched to a gene: 0. CDR3 bases: TGTGCCAGCTCACCAGCGGGGGACACCGGGGAGCTGTTTTTT. Residues: CASSPAGDTGELFF.

The CDR3 sequence is CSVLRSGANVLTF. DNA of the CDR3: TGCAGCGTCCTCCGTTCTGGGGCCAACGTCCTGACTTTC. The V and J genes are TRBV29-1 and TRBJ2-6, with no clear D. Germline CDR1 and CDR2: SQVTM and ANQGSEA. V was trimmed by 6 bases and J by 1 base, leaving 7 bases between them. The CDR3 runs to 13 residues.

This chain links TRBV7-8 with TRBJ2-1; D may be TRBD2 (6 bases). The CDR3 covers 16 residues. Germline V gene data show CDR1 as SGHVS and CDR2 as FQNEAQ. Trimming shortened V by 1 base and J by 0 bases, and 10 bases separated the two germline ends. The CDR3: CASSLGRDFSYNEQFF. CDR3 coding DNA: TGTGCCAGCAGCTTAGGACGGGACTTCTCCTACAATGAGCAGTTCTTC.

The chain recombines TRBV5-4 with TRBJ2-7; 9 bases align to TRBD2. CDR3 length: 15 residues. V was pared by 4 bases and J by 2 bases, with 7 bases of the junction left unmatched. CDR1 is SGHNT and CDR2 is YYREEE in the germline V gene (reference sequence). CDR3 DNA: TGTGCCAGCAGCCCGGGAGCGGGAGGCCCCTACGAGCAGTACTTC. Translation: CASSPGAGGPYEQYF.

The gene calls are TRBV4-1 and TRBJ1-1; possibly TRBD1 for D (6 bases). Germline V lookup: CDR1 MGHRA, CDR2 YSYEKL. The CDR3 is 13 amino acids. The ends were cut back, 0 bases at V and 10 bases at J, with 12 bases in the middle. In DNA form, the CDR3 reads TGCGCCAGCAGCCAAGATGCGTCCAGGGGAGCTTTCTTT. Protein: CASSQDASRGAFF.

In its sample, this clone was seen a few times. The gene calls are TRBV29-1 and TRBJ2-2; D perhaps matches TRBD2 (6 bases). The CDR3 length is 12 residues. Germline-derived CDR1 and CDR2 are SQVTM and ANQGSEA. Deletions cut 1 base from V and 7 bases from J, with 7 bases between. CDR3 in amino acids: CSVEGGGGELFF. CDR3 coding DNA: TGCAGCGTTGAAGGGGGAGGCGGGGAGCTGTTTTTT.

This chain links TRBV9 with TRBJ2-2, with 8 bases aligning to TRBD1. V was pared by 2 bases and J by 4 bases, with 4 bases of the junction left unmatched. The CDR3 runs 15 residues. Looked up from germline, CDR1 is SGDLS and CDR2 is YYNGEE. The CDR3: CASSVQGAPTGELFF. The CDR3 DNA is TGTGCCAGCAGCGTTCAGGGGGCCCCCACCGGGGAGCTGTTTTTT.

This clone was seen only a few times. The gene calls are TRBV5-1 and TRBJ1-1; D is unresolved. Germline assignment: CDR1 SGHRS and CDR2 YFSETQ. The CDR3 loop spans 15 amino acids. The V and J ends lost 0 bases and 4 bases respectively, with 13 bases between them. The CDR3 DNA sequence: TGCGCCAGCAGCTTGGGCACGGGGAGGGTCACTGAAGCTTTCTTT. As protein: CASSLGTGRVTEAFF. Looking up the rest from reference TRBV5-1 and TRBJ1-1 gives the full variable domain: KAGVTQTPRYLIKTRGQQVTLSCSPISGHRSVSWYQQTPGQGLQFLFEYFSETQRNKGNFPGRFSGRQFSNSRSEMNVSTLELGDSALYLCASSLGTGRVTEAFFGQGTRLTVV.